This T cell receptor beta chain was sequenced for a study of PD-1 blockade in classical Hodgkin lymphoma. Across the whole study: Intravenous nivolumab at 3 mg/kg was given to patients every 2 weeks.

From germline, CDR1 is SGHRS and CDR2 YFSETQ. The CDR3 totals 16 residues. V lost 1 base to trimming and J lost 7 bases, with 17 bases between them. Relapse was seen in all patients after autologous stem cell transplantation, and brentuximab vedotin exposure was variable. Clones were read by immunoSEQ multiplex PCR, and TCRdb kept only the in-frame ones, dropping some. Of roughly 56,000 clones listed, 88% were seen once; the top ten hold over 5%. This clone was counted between two and nine times. The specimen was peripheral blood mononuclear cells (PBMCs), collected before the second cycle of nivolumab. The rearrangement uses TRBV5-1 and TRBJ2-2; D perhaps matches TRBD1 (5 bases). The TCR comes from a human donor with classical Hodgkin lymphoma. The CDR3 loop is CASSLFVGLSSGELFF. DNA of the CDR3: TGCGCCAGCAGCTTGTTTGTGGGGCTCTCTAGCGGGGAGCTGTTTTTT.